This T cell receptor (beta chain) was retrieved from a study of cytomegalovirus exposure and HLA in healthy donors. The PCR contained 60 Vbeta and 13 Jbeta primers. Sequencing was performed with immunoSEQ multiplex PCR; in TCRdb, only in-frame clones are kept and a portion is missing. The sample contains some 150,000 clones, roughly 76% of which appear only once. Between the trimmed V and J ends, which lost 7 bases and 5 bases, there was a span of 14 bases. The CDR3 sequence is 13 residues long. Germline CDR1 and CDR2: MDHEN and SYDVKM. Study-level results: It was reported that the classifier diagnosed cytomegalovirus status with high specificity and sensitivity in both the original and validation cohorts. In a later analysis, donors in an Asian-associated ancestry cluster reportedly had fewer N-insertions in productive TCRs than the cohort mean. Follow-up analysis seemed to connect common viral pathogens with several of the most significant clusters identified. A prior analysis recorded that most TCR beta V segments were productive about 87% or about 30% of the time.

About this clone: As yet, its antigen is unknown.

This receptor was obtained from a woman in her forties or fifties in good health and CMV-seronegative. The chain has TRBV28 and TRBJ2-5; TRBD1 might be the D (6 bases). Sequencing used PBMCs. This chain's CDR3 is CASTPQGLETQYF. The CDR3 bases are TGTGCCAGCACCCCCCAGGGGCTGGAGACCCAGTACTTC.